A single sample gave rise to the 9 T cell receptor beta chains below, sequenced in a study of CD8 T cells in ankylosing spondylitis. From the 5' RACE reads, TCRdb called clonotypes with MiXCR, one entry per CDR3 protein. The sample has approximately 440,000 distinct CDR3 sequences; approximately 17% are singletons. Study-wide findings and caveats: What appeared characteristic of ankylosing spondylitis blood was a TCR beta motif of under 10 highly homologous variants.

These receptors have no known antigen. Sequencing input: blood, either unsorted or a sorted T cell fraction (not recorded which). The receptor set was obtained from a male donor with ankylosing spondylitis.

The chain is built from TRBV7-2 and TRBJ1-6, with D tentatively TRBD1 (6 bases). Germline values: CDR1 SGHTA, CDR2 FQGNSA. The CDR3 has 14 residues. The V and J ends lost 5 bases and 6 bases respectively, with 11 bases between them. CDR3 sequence reads: CASSRRDINSPLHF. For the CDR3, the DNA is TGTGCCAGCAGCAGGAGGGACATTAATTCACCCCTCCACTTT. Looking up the rest from reference TRBV7-2 and TRBJ1-6 gives the full variable domain: GAGVSQSPSNKVTEKGKDVELRCDPISGHTALYWYRQSLGQGLEFLIYFQGNSAPDKSGLPSDRFSAERTGGSVSTLTIQRTQQEDSAVYLCASSRRDINSPLHFGNGTRLTVT.

This clonotype appeared a few times. V and J are TRBV20-1 and TRBJ2-3; no reliable D call. Germline assignment: CDR1 DFQATT and CDR2 SNEGSKA (reference sequence). This CDR3 spans 14 amino acids. The ends were cut back, 3 bases at V and 0 bases at J, with 10 bases in the middle. CDR3 sequence reads: CSASGGDSTDTQYF. DNA for the CDR3: TGCAGTGCTAGCGGCGGAGACAGCACAGATACGCAGTATTTT.

Many counts were recorded for this clonotype. This chain joins TRBV4-2 and TRBJ2-7; 11 bases match TRBD1. This CDR3 contains 16 residues. V was pared by 0 bases and J by 1 base, with 2 bases of the junction left unmatched. Germline values: CDR1 LGHNA, CDR2 YNFKEQ. The CDR3 DNA is TGTGCCAGCAGCCAAGAGGGACAGGGGGGTTCCTACGAGCAGTACTTC. It specifies CASSQEGQGGSYEQYF.

This clonotype was detected a few times. The CDR3 DNA sequence: TGTGCCAGCAGCTTAGCGATCCGTGAGCAGTTCTTC. Protein product: CASSLAIREQFF. This chain links TRBV11-2 with TRBJ2-1; D call uncertain. Per the germline V gene, CDR1 is SGHAT and CDR2 is FQNNGV. Trimming stripped 1 base from V and 9 bases from J, with 7 bases between. The CDR3 has 12 residues.

This clonotype has ten or more counts. The chain links TRBV6-1 to TRBJ1-4, with D hard to call. Trimming took 6 bases from V and 8 from J, leaving 7 bases between them. The CDR3 consists of 11 residues. Germline V lookup: CDR1 MNHNS, CDR2 SASEGT. This CDR3 reads CASRAGEKLFF. CDR3 sequence (DNA): TGTGCCAGCAGGGCCGGAGAAAAACTGTTTTTT.

The chain combines TRBV20-1 with TRBJ2-7; TRBD2 matches 16 bases. V lost 6 bases, J lost 0 bases, and 8 bases stayed unmatched. Germline CDR1 DFQATT, CDR2 SNEGSKA (reference sequence). The CDR3 runs to 17 residues. CDR3 in DNA: TGCAGTGCCCACCGGGGACTAGCGGGAGGGAGCTCCTACGAGCAGTACTTC. Encoded protein: CSAHRGLAGGSSYEQYF.

The rearrangement joins TRBV20-1 to TRBJ2-7; 10 bases fit TRBD2. The germline CDR1 and CDR2 sequences are DFQATT and SNEGSKA (reference sequence). The CDR3 extends over 13 amino acids. V trimming: 6 bases; J trimming: 4 bases; junction bases outside the gene matches: 6. The CDR3 DNA reads TGCAGTGCCCCGGGACTAGCGACGTACGAGCAGTACTTC. This sequence encodes CSAPGLATYEQYF.

This clonotype was counted a few times. The rearrangement uses TRBV9 and TRBJ2-2; 7 bases agree with TRBD2. The CDR3 loop spans 17 amino acids. After removal of 4 bases from V and 4 bases from J, the junction contained 13 bases not matched to a gene. Germline CDR1 is SGDLS and CDR2 is YYNGEE. The CDR3, as DNA: TGTGCCAGCAGCCCAGACCTGGCGGGAGTTGTCACCGGGGAGCTGTTTTTT. Its translation is CASSPDLAGVVTGELFF.

The V call is TRBV10-1, the J call TRBJ2-1, with 9 bases identical to TRBD2. The ends lost 0 bases at V and 10 bases at J; junction bases unmatched: 4. CDR3 length: 14 residues. Germline assignment: CDR1 WNHNN and CDR2 SYGVQD (reference sequence). The CDR3 is CASSESSGGGEQFF. DNA of the CDR3: TGCGCCAGCAGTGAGTCTAGCGGGGGCGGGGAGCAGTTCTTC.